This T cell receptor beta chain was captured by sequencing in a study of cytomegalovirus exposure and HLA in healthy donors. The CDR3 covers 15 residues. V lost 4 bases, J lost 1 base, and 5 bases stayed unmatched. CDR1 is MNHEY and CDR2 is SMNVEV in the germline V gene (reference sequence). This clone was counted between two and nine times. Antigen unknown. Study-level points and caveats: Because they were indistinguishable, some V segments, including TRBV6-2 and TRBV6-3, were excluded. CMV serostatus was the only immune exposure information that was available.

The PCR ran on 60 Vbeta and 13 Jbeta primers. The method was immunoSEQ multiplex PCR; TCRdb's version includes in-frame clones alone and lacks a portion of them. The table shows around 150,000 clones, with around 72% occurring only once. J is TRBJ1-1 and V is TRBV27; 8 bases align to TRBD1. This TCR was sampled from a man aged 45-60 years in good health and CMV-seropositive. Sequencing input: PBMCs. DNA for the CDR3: TGTGCCAGCAGTTCGACAGGGGCGACGAACACTGAAGCTTTCTTT. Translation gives CASSSTGATNTEAFF.